The 14 T cell receptor beta chains below were found in one sample sequenced in a study of T cell responses to AZD1222 COVID-19 vaccine. The repertoire was sequenced with immunoSEQ multiplex PCR; TCRdb's copy has only in-frame clones and lacks some. The sample lists about 170,000 clones; around 89% were seen once. Sequencing was performed on peripheral blood, taken on day 0 of AZD1222 vaccination. These receptors came from an adult in good health.

The chain links TRBV2 to TRBJ1-3; 7 bases match TRBD1. CDR3 length: 15 amino acids. The J segment lost 0 bases and the V segment lost 7 bases, leaving 6 bases of the junction unmatched. Germline CDR1 SNHLY, CDR2 FYNNEI. The CDR3 spells CASNRQGNSGNTIYF. CDR3 nucleotides: TGTGCCAGCAACAGACAGGGAAACTCTGGAAACACCATATATTTT.

The chain carries TRBV10-3 and TRBJ1-2, with a tentative D call TRBD1 (6 bases). This CDR3 spans 12 amino acids. Between the trimmed V and J ends, which lost 5 bases and 7 bases, there was a span of 11 bases. Germline V CDR1 and CDR2: ENHRY, SYGVKD. CDR3 nucleotides: TGTGCCATCAGTACTTACAGGGCTGGCTACACCTTC. This translates into CAISTYRAGYTF.

The chain joins TRBV10-2 to TRBJ1-1; D is unclear. Trimming left V 5 bases short and J 0 bases short, with 1 base between. The CDR3 runs 11 residues. Germline loops: CDR1 WSHSY, CDR2 SAAADI. Written as DNA, the CDR3 is TGCGCCAGCAGTATGAACACTGAAGCTTTCTTT. Translating gives CASSMNTEAFF.

V usage is TRBV27 and J usage is TRBJ2-7; 9 bases align to TRBD2. Trimming took 4 bases from V and 2 from J; bases not matched to a gene: 9. CDR3 length: 16 residues. Per germline, CDR1 MNHEY and CDR2 SMNVEV (reference sequence). The CDR3 DNA follows: TGTGCCAGCAGTTCCAAACTAGCGGGCCGCCCCTACGAGCAGTACTTC. Amino acids: CASSSKLAGRPYEQYF.

The chain recombines TRBV4-2 with TRBJ1-2; a possible D gene is TRBD1 (5 bases). The germline V gene encodes CDR1 LGHNA and CDR2 YNFKEQ. The CDR3 is 16 amino acids. Trimming left V 1 base short and J 5 bases short, with 17 bases between. The CDR3 DNA reads TGTGCCAGCAGCCAAGCTTGGGGGGAAGGCGAGTATGGCTACACCTTC. Translation: CASSQAWGEGEYGYTF.

The rearrangement joins TRBV4-3 to TRBJ2-5; TRBD2 agrees at 10 bases. The V gene's germline CDR1 is LGHNA and CDR2 YSLEER. This CDR3 is built from 15 residues. The V segment lost 0 bases and the J segment 3 bases; nucleotides outside the gene matches: 1. This CDR3 reads CASSQDLAGEETQYF. DNA of the CDR3: TGCGCCAGCAGCCAAGATCTAGCGGGAGAAGAGACCCAGTACTTC.

V is TRBV19 and J is TRBJ2-1; TRBD2 aligns across 7 bases. The CDR3 totals 13 residues. Germline V gene lookup returns CDR1 LNHDA and CDR2 SQIVND (reference sequence). V was clipped by 3 bases and J by 8 bases; unmatched bases: 4. CDR3 coding DNA: TGTGCCAGTAGTATTGGGGGGGACTATGAGCAGTTCTTC. Translating gives CASSIGGDYEQFF.

The rearrangement uses TRBV4-2 and TRBJ1-6, with unresolved D. V shed 1 base and J shed 7 bases, with 5 bases lying between them. Germline values: CDR1 LGHNA, CDR2 YNFKEQ. The CDR3 totals 13 residues. The CDR3 DNA reads as TGTGCCAGCAGCCAAGGAGGGAATTCACCCCTCCACTTT. It specifies CASSQGGNSPLHF.

The chain recombines TRBV6-5 with TRBJ2-3; D is undetermined. The CDR3 contains 15 residues. Germline V CDR1 and CDR2: MNHEY, SVGAGI. The V end was cut by 0 bases, the J end by 2 bases, with 9 bases between. Here the CDR3 DNA reads TGTGCCAGCAGTTACTCGCCCACCGCCACAGATACGCAGTATTTT. Translated: CASSYSPTATDTQYF.

The V call is TRBV9, the J call TRBJ2-5; D call uncertain. The CDR3 sequence is 15 residues long. Trimming shortened V by 2 bases and J by 1 base, and 12 bases separated the two germline ends. Germline V gene sequence: CDR1 SGDLS, CDR2 YYNGEE. CDR3 sequence: CASSVSGGPQETQYF. For the CDR3, the DNA is TGTGCCAGCAGCGTGTCCGGCGGCCCCCAAGAGACCCAGTACTTC.

The rearrangement uses TRBV9 and TRBJ2-7; the match to TRBD1 covers 9 bases. Losses at the gene ends were 4 bases for V and 4 bases for J; bases not matched to a gene: 9. Germline V gene sequence: CDR1 SGDLS, CDR2 YYNGEE. The CDR3 contains 15 residues. DNA for the CDR3: TGTGCCAGCAGCCCCACGGGACAGGGTGATTACGAGCAGTACTTC. Protein product: CASSPTGQGDYEQYF. The complete variable domain, with remaining parts taken from reference TRBV9 and TRBJ2-7, reads DSGVTQTPKHLITATGQRVTLRCSPRSGDLSVYWYQQSLDQGLQFLIQYYNGEERAKGNILERFSAQQFPDLHSELNLSSLELGDSALYFCASSPTGQGDYEQYFGPGTRLTVT.

The rearrangement joins TRBV7-3 to TRBJ2-7; D perhaps matches TRBD1 (6 bases). From germline, CDR1 is SGHTA and CDR2 FQGTGA. V was cut by 1 base and J by 3 bases, with 16 bases left in between. This CDR3 has 16 amino acids. The CDR3 spells CASSLKGDRRFYEQYV. CDR3 DNA: TGTGCCAGCAGCTTAAAGGGGGATCGCAGGTTCTACGAGCAGTACGTC.

DNA for the CDR3: TGTGCTAGTGGTTTTAGTACGGGGGGGAAGAACACTGAAGCTTTCTTT. It specifies CASGFSTGGKNTEAFF. The V and J genes are TRBV12-5 and TRBJ1-1; D possibly corresponds to TRBD1 (5 bases). Trimming left V 3 bases short and J 1 base short, with 15 bases between. Per germline, CDR1 LGHNT and CDR2 FRNRAP. CDR3 length equals 16 residues. Combining the CDR3 with reference TRBV12-5 and TRBJ1-1 gives the whole variable domain DARVTQTPRHKVTEMGQEVTMRCQPILGHNTVFWYRQTMMQGLELLAYFRNRAPLDDSGMPKDRFSAEMPDATLATLKIQPSEPRDSAVYFCASGFSTGGKNTEAFFGQGTRLTVV.

The rearrangement links TRBV5-1 to TRBJ1-6, with TRBD1 matching over 7 bases. The CDR3 totals 15 residues. CDR1 is SGHRS and CDR2 is YFSETQ in the germline V gene. V shed 5 bases, J shed 5 bases, and the junction held 7 bases outside the gene matches. The CDR3 nucleotides are TGCGCCAGCAGTCAAGGCGACAGGGATAATTCACCCCTCCACTTT. It codes for CASSQGDRDNSPLHF.